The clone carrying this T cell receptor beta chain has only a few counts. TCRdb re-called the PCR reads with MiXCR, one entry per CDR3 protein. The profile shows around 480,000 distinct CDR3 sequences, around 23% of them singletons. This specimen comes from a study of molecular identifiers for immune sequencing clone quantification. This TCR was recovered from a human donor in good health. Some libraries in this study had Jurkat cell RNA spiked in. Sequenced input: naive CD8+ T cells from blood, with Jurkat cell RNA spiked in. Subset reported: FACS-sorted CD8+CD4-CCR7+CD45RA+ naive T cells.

The CDR3 DNA reads TGTGCCAGCAGAAGGACTGGTAGTCCCTACGAGCAGTACTTC. It translates to CASRRTGSPYEQYF. The rearrangement links TRBV6-5 to TRBJ2-7; TRBD2 is a possible D gene (5 bases). The germline V gene has CDR1 MNHEY and CDR2 SVGAGI. This CDR3 comprises 14 residues. The V end lost 6 bases, the J end lost 2 bases, and 14 bases lay between the germline ends.